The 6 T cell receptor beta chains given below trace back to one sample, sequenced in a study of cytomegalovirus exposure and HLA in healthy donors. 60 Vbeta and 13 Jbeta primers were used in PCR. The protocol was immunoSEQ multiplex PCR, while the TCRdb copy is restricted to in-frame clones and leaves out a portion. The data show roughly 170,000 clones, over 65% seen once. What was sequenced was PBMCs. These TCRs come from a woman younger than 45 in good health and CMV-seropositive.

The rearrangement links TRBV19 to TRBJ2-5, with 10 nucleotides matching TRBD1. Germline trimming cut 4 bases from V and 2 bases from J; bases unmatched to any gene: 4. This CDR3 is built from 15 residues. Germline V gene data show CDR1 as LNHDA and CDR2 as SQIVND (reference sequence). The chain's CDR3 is CASSRRQGAQETQYF. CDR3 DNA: TGTGCCAGTAGTAGGAGACAGGGGGCTCAAGAGACCCAGTACTTC.

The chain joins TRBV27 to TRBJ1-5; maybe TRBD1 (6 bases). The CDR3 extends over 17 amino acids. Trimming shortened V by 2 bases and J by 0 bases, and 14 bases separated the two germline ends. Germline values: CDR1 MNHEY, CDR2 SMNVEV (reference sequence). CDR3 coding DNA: TGTGCCAGCAGTTTAAGCGCCACAGGGAGTAGCAATCAGCCCCAGCATTTT. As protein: CASSLSATGSSNQPQHF.

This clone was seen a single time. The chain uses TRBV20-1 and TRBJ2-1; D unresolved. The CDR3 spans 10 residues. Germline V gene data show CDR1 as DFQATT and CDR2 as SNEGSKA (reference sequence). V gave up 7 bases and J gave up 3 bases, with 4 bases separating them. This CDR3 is CSGLYNEQFF. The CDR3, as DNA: TGCAGTGGGCTCTACAATGAGCAGTTCTTC.

CDR3 amino acids: CASSLDRTDIQYF. CDR3 bases: TGTGCCAGCAGCTTAGACAGGACGGACATTCAGTACTTC. This rearrangement joins TRBV7-3 to TRBJ2-4; D might be TRBD1 (6 bases). The CDR3 has 13 residues. In germline, CDR1 is SGHTA, CDR2 FQGTGA. Trimming pared 2 bases from V and 8 bases from J, leaving 10 bases between.

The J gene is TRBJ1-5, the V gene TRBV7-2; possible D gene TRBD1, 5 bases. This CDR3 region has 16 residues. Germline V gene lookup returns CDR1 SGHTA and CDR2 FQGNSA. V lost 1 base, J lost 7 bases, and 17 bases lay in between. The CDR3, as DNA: TGTGCCAGCAGCTTAGGAGACAGAGATGAAGGCCAGCCCCAGCATTTT. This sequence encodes CASSLGDRDEGQPQHF.

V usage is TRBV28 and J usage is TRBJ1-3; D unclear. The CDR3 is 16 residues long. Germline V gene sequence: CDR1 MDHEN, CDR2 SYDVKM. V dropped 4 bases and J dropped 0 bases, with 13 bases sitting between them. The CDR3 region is CASSSVVDSSGNTIYF. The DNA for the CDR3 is TGTGCCAGCAGTTCGGTTGTCGATAGCTCTGGAAACACCATATATTTT.